This T cell receptor beta chain emerged from a study of post-analysis software for immune sequencing data. This clonotype has more than one count but fewer than ten. What it recognizes is unknown. Study-wide points: Included in a set of a handful of TRBV segments more frequent in patients than controls were TRBV5-6, TRBV5-1 and TRBV20-1. F measure showed strong co-clustering of same-batch samples.

The V gene's germline CDR1 is MDHEN and CDR2 SYDVKM. The CDR3 contains 16 residues. The V gene lost 6 bases and the J gene lost 4 bases, with 21 bases spanning the gap. Unique molecular identifiers had been added to the TCR beta cDNA libraries. TCRdb re-derived calls from the PCR reads in MiXCR, one entry per CDR3 protein. The sample lists around 190,000 distinct CDR3 sequences, approximately 30% occurring once. Sample: blood. This clonotype was obtained from a girl under 18 with multiple sclerosis. The V gene is TRBV28, the J gene TRBJ1-1; possibly TRBD1 for D (5 bases). This chain's CDR3 is CASSPGSGRTSTEAFF. In DNA, the CDR3 is TGTGCCAGCAGCCCCGGGTCAGGGCGAACGAGCACTGAAGCTTTCTTT.